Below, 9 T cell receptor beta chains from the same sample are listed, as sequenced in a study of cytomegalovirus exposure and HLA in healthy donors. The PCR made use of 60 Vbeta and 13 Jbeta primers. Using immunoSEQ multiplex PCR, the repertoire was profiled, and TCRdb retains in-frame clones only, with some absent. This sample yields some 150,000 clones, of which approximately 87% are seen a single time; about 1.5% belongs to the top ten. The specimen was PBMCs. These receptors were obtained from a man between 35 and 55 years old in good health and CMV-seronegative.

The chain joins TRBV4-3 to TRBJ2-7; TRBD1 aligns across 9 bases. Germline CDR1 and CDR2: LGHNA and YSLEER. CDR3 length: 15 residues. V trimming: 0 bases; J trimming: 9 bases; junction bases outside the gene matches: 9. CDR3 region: CASSQDRDRGSVQYF. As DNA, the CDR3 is TGCGCCAGCAGCCAAGATCGAGACAGGGGGTCGGTGCAGTACTTC.

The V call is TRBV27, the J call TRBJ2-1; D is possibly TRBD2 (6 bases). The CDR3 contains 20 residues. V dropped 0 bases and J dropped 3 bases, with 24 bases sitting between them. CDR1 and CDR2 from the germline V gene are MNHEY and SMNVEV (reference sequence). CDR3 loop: CASSLSGRGAIRGLYNEQFF. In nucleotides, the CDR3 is TGTGCCAGCAGTTTATCGGGTCGGGGCGCTATACGGGGACTCTACAATGAGCAGTTCTTC.

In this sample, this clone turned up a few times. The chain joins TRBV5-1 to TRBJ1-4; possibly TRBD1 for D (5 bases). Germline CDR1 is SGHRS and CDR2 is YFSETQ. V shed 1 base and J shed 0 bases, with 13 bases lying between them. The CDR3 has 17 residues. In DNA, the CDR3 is TGCGCCAGCAGCTTGTTATCCAGGGCTTCAACTAATGAAAAACTGTTTTTT. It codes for CASSLLSRASTNEKLFF.

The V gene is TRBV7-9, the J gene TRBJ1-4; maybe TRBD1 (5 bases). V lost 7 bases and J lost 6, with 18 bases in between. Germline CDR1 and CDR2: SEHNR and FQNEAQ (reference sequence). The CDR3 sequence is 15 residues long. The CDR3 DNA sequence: TGTGCCAGCAACCAGTTCGAAGGGGTAGATGAAAAACTGTTTTTT. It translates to CASNQFEGVDEKLFF.

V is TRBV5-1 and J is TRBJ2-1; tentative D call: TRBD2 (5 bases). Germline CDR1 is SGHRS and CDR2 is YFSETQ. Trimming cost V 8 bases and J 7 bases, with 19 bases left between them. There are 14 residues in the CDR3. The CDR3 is CASLYGLDGNEQFF. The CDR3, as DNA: TGCGCCAGTCTCTACGGACTCGATGGGAATGAGCAGTTCTTC.

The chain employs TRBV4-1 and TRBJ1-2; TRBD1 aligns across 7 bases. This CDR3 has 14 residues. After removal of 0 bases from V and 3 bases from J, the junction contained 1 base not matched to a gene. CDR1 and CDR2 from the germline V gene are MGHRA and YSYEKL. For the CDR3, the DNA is TGCGCCAGCAGCCAAGATGGGACAGACTATGGCTACACCTTC. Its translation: CASSQDGTDYGYTF.

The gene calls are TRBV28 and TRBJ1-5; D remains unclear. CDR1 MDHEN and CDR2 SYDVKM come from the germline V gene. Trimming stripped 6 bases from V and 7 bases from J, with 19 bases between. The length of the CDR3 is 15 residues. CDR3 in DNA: TGTGCCAGCAGATGGCCGGGAGGTTTGGGGCAGCCCCAGCATTTT. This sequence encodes CASRWPGGLGQPQHF.

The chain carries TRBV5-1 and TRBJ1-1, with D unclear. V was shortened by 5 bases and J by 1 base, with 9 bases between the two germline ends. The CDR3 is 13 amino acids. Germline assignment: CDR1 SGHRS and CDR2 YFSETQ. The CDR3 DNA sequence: TGCGCCAGCAGACAGACACAGAACACTGAAGCTTTCTTT. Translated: CASRQTQNTEAFF. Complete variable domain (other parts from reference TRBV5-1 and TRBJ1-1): KAGVTQTPRYLIKTRGQQVTLSCSPISGHRSVSWYQQTPGQGLQFLFEYFSETQRNKGNFPGRFSGRQFSNSRSEMNVSTLELGDSALYLCASRQTQNTEAFFGQGTRLTVV.

CDR3 coding DNA: TGTGCCAGCAGCTCCGGCCGCATCGGGACTAGTAGGTCCTACGAGCAGTACTTC. It encodes CASSSGRIGTSRSYEQYF. The chain joins TRBV7-2 to TRBJ2-7, with 8 bases fitting TRBD2. This CDR3 has 18 residues. J was trimmed by 1 base and V by 4 bases; bases with no gene match: 15. Germline V CDR1 and CDR2: SGHTA, FQGNSA.